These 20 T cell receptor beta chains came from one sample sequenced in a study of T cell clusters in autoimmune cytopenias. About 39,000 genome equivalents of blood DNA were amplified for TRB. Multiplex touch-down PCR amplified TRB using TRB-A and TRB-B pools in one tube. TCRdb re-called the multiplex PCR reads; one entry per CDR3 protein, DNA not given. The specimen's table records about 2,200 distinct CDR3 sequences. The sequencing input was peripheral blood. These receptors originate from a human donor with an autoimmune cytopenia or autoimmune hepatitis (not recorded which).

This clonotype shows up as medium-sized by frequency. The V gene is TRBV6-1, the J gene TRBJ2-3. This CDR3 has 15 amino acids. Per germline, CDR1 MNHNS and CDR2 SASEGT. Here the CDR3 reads CASSKSLDSTDTQYF.

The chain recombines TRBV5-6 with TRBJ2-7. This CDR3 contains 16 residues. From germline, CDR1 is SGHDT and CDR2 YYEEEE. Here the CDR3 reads CASSLRLMTSSYEQYF.

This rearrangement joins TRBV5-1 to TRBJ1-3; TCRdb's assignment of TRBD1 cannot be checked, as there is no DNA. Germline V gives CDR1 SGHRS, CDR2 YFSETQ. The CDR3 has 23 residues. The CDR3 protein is CASSLSLIPPGTGGIFSGNTIYF.

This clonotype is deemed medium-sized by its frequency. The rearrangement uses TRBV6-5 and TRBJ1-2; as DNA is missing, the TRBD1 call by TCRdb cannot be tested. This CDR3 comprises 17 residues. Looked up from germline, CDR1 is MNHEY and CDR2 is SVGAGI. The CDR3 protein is CASSYAGTGGTIYGYTF.

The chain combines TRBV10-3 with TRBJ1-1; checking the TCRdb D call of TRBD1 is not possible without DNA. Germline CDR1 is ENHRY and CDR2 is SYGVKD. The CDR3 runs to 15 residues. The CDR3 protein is CAITPTGGAVTEAFF.

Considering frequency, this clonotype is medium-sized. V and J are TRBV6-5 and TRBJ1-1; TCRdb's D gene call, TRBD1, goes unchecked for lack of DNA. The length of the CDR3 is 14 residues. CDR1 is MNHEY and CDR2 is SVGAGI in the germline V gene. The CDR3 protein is CASSSTGTDTEAFF.

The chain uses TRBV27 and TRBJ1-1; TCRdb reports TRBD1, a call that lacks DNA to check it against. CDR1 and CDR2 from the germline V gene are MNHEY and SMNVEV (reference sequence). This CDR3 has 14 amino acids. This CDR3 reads CASSSWTGGTEAFF.

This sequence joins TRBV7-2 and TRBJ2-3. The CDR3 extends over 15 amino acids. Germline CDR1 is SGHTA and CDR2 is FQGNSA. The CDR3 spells CASSLSGLATDTQYF.

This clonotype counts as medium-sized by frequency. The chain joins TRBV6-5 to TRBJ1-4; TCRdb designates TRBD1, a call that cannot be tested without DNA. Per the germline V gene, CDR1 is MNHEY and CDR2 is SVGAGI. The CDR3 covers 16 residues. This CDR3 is CASSYGARGGNEKLFF.

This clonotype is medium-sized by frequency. The CDR3 region is CASSLTTGADQPQHF. The rearrangement links TRBV18 to TRBJ1-5; TCRdb outputs TRBD1, but without DNA this stays unchecked. From germline, CDR1 is KGHSH and CDR2 LQKENI. This CDR3 spans 15 amino acids.

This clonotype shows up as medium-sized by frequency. This CDR3 is CSVGHSKQETQYF. The J gene is TRBJ2-5, the V gene TRBV29-1. The CDR3 runs 13 residues. Germline CDR1 and CDR2: SQVTM and ANQGSEA.

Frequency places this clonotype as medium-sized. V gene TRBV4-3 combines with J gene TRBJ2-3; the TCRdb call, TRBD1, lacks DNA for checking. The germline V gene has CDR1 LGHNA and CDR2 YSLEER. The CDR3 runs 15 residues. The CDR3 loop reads CASSQGGDGTDTQYF.

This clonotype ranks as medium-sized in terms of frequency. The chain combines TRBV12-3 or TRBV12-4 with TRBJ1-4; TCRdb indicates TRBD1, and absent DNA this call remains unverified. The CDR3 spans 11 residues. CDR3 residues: CASSWDGELFF.

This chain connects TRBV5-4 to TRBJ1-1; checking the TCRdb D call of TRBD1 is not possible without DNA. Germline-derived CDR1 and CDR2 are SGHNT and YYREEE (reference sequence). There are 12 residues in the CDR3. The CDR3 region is CASSGAMGGAFF.

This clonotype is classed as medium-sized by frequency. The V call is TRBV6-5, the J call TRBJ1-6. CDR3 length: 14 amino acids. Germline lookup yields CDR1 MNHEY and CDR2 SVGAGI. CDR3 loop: CASSYQAFNSPLHF.

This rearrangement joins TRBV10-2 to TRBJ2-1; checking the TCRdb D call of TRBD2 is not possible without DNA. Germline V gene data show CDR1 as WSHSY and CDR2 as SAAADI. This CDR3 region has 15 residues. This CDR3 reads CASSVRASGTNEQFF.

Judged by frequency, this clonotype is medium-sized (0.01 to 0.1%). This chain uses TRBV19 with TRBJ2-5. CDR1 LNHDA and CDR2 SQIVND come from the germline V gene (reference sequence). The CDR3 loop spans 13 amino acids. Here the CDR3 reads CASRMGYQETQYF. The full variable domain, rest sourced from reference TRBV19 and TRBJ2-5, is DGGITQSPKYLFRKEGQNVTLSCEQNLNHDAMYWYRQDPGQGLRLIYYSQIVNDFQKGDIAEGYSVSREKKESFPLTVTSAQKNPTAFYLCASRMGYQETQYFGPGTRLLVL.

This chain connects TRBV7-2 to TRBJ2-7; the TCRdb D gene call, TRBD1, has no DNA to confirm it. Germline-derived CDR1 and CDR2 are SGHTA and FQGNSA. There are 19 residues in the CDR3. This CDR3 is CASSPGPTGTGGPSYEQYF.

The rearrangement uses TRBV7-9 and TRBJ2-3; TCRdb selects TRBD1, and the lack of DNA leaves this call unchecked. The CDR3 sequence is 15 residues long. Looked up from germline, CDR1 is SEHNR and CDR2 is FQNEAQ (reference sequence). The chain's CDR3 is CASSFGDRVTDTQYF.

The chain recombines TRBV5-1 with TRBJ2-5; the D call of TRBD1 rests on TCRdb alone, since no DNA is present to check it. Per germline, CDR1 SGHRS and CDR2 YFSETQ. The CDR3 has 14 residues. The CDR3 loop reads CASVTGGAEETQYF.